Each of the 16 T cell receptor beta chains below was sequenced from the same sample in a study of T cell changes during pregnancy in multiple sclerosis. Clones were sequenced by immunoSEQ multiplex PCR, and TCRdb holds only the in-frame ones, with some missing. This repertoire shows about 38,000 clones, around 92% found once; its top ten account for about 12%. The source was CD8+ T cells from peripheral blood mononuclear cells, collected after pregnancy. These receptors were taken from a female donor with multiple sclerosis, enrolled in a pregnancy study.

The chain has TRBV5-1 and TRBJ2-1, with 11 bases aligning to TRBD2. The CDR3 is made up of 15 amino acids. The germline gives CDR1 SGHRS, CDR2 YFSETQ. With V trimmed by 4 bases and J by 8 bases, 8 bases remained unmatched. The CDR3 loop reads CASSLRLAGTHEQFF. The DNA of the CDR3 is TGCGCCAGCAGCCTCCGACTAGCGGGAACCCATGAGCAGTTCTTC.

V usage is TRBV10-3 and J usage is TRBJ2-7, with 7 bases identical to TRBD1. CDR1 and CDR2 from the germline V gene are ENHRY and SYGVKD. V lost 7 bases to trimming and J lost 7 bases; unmatched junction nucleotides: 10. The CDR3 length is 13 residues. As DNA, the CDR3 is TGTGCCATCAATCAACTTACAGGGGATGAGCAGTACTTC. Protein sequence: CAINQLTGDEQYF.

This chain links TRBV7-2 with TRBJ2-7, with TRBD1 matching 9 bases. The CDR3 length is 17 residues. From germline, CDR1 is SGHTA and CDR2 FQGNSA. Trimming at V came to 3 bases and at J to 2 bases, leaving 11 bases not matched to a gene. CDR3 residues: CASSLVFRQGGAYEQYF. DNA of the CDR3: TGTGCCAGCAGCTTGGTATTTCGACAGGGGGGAGCCTACGAGCAGTACTTC.

The rearrangement uses TRBV2 and TRBJ1-5, with 8 bases aligning to TRBD1. Germline CDR1 is SNHLY and CDR2 is FYNNEI. This CDR3 spans 14 amino acids. V lost 6 bases and J lost 7; bases outside the gene matches: 8. DNA for the CDR3: TGTGCCAGCAGGCTCGACAGGGGCGGCCAGCCCCAGCATTTT. Amino acid sequence: CASRLDRGGQPQHF. Filled out from reference TRBV2 and TRBJ1-5, the complete variable domain reads EPEVTQTPSHQVTQMGQEVILRCVPISNHLYFYWYRQILGQKVEFLVSFYNNEISEKSEIFDDQFSVERPDGSNFTLKIRSTKLEDSAMYFCASRLDRGGQPQHFGDGTRLSIL.

This chain joins TRBV13 and TRBJ1-5; D is uncertain. The germline V and J ends were trimmed by 0 bases and 7 bases, with 13 bases remaining between them. This CDR3 comprises 15 residues. CDR1 is PRHDT, CDR2 FYEKMQ, per germline (reference sequence). DNA for the CDR3: TGTGCCAGCAGCTTAGGCCTTGGGAGGAGCCAGCCCCAGCATTTT. It is translated as CASSLGLGRSQPQHF.

The V call is TRBV4-1, the J call TRBJ1-2, with D unclear. The CDR3 runs to 15 residues. Germline V lookup: CDR1 MGHRA, CDR2 YSYEKL. The germline V and J ends were trimmed by 6 bases and 1 base, with 15 bases remaining between them. The CDR3 nucleotides read TGCGCCAGCAGTGGATACGAGGTAAATAACTATGGCTACACCTTC. Amino acids: CASSGYEVNNYGYTF.

This chain links TRBV19 with TRBJ2-2; D gene uncertain. This CDR3 spans 16 amino acids. Germline CDR1 is LNHDA and CDR2 is SQIVND (reference sequence). Trimming shortened V by 3 bases and J by 0 bases, and 11 bases separated the two germline ends. The CDR3 loop is CASSIVRSANTGELFF. The CDR3 DNA reads as TGTGCCAGTAGTATTGTCAGGTCCGCGAACACCGGGGAGCTGTTTTTT. The variable domain in full, with the rest retrieved from reference TRBV19 and TRBJ2-2, is DGGITQSPKYLFRKEGQNVTLSCEQNLNHDAMYWYRQDPGQGLRLIYYSQIVNDFQKGDIAEGYSVSREKKESFPLTVTSAQKNPTAFYLCASSIVRSANTGELFFGEGSRLTVL.

V gene TRBV7-9 combines with J gene TRBJ2-7, with TRBD2 identical over 7 bases. Germline V CDR1 and CDR2: SEHNR, FQNEAQ (reference sequence). Trimming took 1 base from V and 2 from J; bases not matched to a gene: 2. There are 14 residues in the CDR3. CDR3 protein: CASSLVGGTYEQYF. CDR3 nucleotides: TGTGCCAGCAGCTTAGTGGGGGGGACCTACGAGCAGTACTTC. The variable domain in full, with the rest retrieved from reference TRBV7-9 and TRBJ2-7, is DTGVSQNPRHKITKRGQNVTFRCDPISEHNRLYWYRQTLGQGPEFLTYFQNEAQLEKSRLLSDRFSAERPKGSFSTLEIQRTEQGDSAMYLCASSLVGGTYEQYFGPGTRLTVT.

The chain combines TRBV2 with TRBJ2-7; 8 bases map to TRBD1. Per the germline V gene, CDR1 is SNHLY and CDR2 is FYNNEI. This CDR3 contains 14 residues. The V segment lost 5 bases and the J segment 2 bases; nucleotides outside the gene matches: 5. CDR3 residues: CASSNGQGAYEQYF. The CDR3 region has the DNA TGTGCCAGCAGTAATGGACAGGGCGCCTACGAGCAGTACTTC.

This chain uses TRBV7-6 with TRBJ1-5, with 7 bases that match TRBD1. V lost 5 bases and J lost 7; bases outside the gene matches: 11. The V gene's germline CDR1 is SGHVS and CDR2 FNYEAQ. The CDR3 runs 15 residues. The CDR3 is CASSQRQGSKQPQHF. The DNA for the CDR3 is TGTGCCAGCAGCCAGCGACAGGGAAGTAAGCAGCCCCAGCATTTT.

The chain recombines TRBV11-2 with TRBJ2-5; possibly TRBD1 for D (6 bases). This CDR3 has 16 amino acids. Trimming left V 5 bases short and J 0 bases short, with 16 bases between. Germline CDR1 reads SGHAT; CDR2 reads FQNNGV. CDR3 DNA sequence: TGTGCCAGCAGCCCGGAACACAGGGCTTACCAAGAGACCCAGTACTTC. Translating gives CASSPEHRAYQETQYF.

The chain has TRBV27 and TRBJ2-5; 8 bases agree with TRBD1. With V trimmed by 3 bases and J by 6 bases, 6 bases remained unmatched. The CDR3 is 14 residues long. Germline CDR1 MNHEY, CDR2 SMNVEV (reference sequence). The CDR3 nucleotides are TGTGCCAGCAGTTTGCAGGGGGCATCGAAGACCCAGTACTTC. It specifies CASSLQGASKTQYF.

V is TRBV6-1 and J is TRBJ2-1, with TRBD2 as a possible D gene (5 bases). The CDR3 is made up of 12 amino acids. Trimming pared 6 bases from V and 6 bases from J, leaving 9 bases between. CDR1 and CDR2 (germline): MNHNS, SASEGT. The CDR3 DNA is TGTGCCAGCAGGCTAGCCCTCAATGAGCAGTTCTTC. This encodes CASRLALNEQFF.

This clone occurred once. CDR3 amino acids: CASSPGLAGASTDTQYF. The CDR3 DNA is TGTGCCAGCAGCCCAGGACTAGCGGGGGCTAGCACAGATACGCAGTATTTT. V usage is TRBV27 and J usage is TRBJ2-3; TRBD2 matches at 13 bases. Germline V gene lookup returns CDR1 MNHEY and CDR2 SMNVEV (reference sequence). V shed 6 bases, J shed 0 bases, and the junction held 6 bases outside the gene matches. This CDR3 is 17 amino acids long.

This sequence joins TRBV15 and TRBJ2-1, with TRBD2 as a possible D gene (6 bases). Germline CDR1 reads LNHNV; CDR2 reads YYDKDF (reference sequence). This CDR3 spans 15 amino acids. Trimming took 1 base from V and 5 from J, leaving 12 bases between them. CDR3 in amino acids: CATSRVSGPNNEQFF. DNA of the CDR3: TGTGCCACCAGCAGAGTGAGCGGGCCGAACAATGAGCAGTTCTTC. Combining the CDR3 with reference TRBV15 and TRBJ2-1 gives the whole variable domain DAMVIQNPRYQVTQFGKPVTLSCSQTLNHNVMYWYQQKSSQAPKLLFHYYDKDFNNEADTPDNFQSRRPNTSFCFLDIRSPGLGDTAMYLCATSRVSGPNNEQFFGPGTRLTVL.

The chain's CDR3 is CASSQGQSWSPLHF. The CDR3 DNA follows: TGTGCCAGCAGCCAGGGACAGTCGTGGTCACCCCTCCACTTT. The V gene is TRBV6-5, the J gene TRBJ1-6; 7 bases are shared with TRBD1. This CDR3 has 14 amino acids. Germline lookup yields CDR1 MNHEY and CDR2 SVGAGI. V lost 6 bases to trimming and J lost 10 bases; unmatched junction nucleotides: 9.